The next 31 T cell receptor beta chains were all read from a single sample in a study of cytomegalovirus exposure and HLA in healthy donors. The study ran its PCR with 60 Vbeta and 13 Jbeta primers. Data came from immunoSEQ multiplex PCR; TCRdb stores just in-frame clones and leaves some out. The profile shows some 140,000 clones, 73% of them singletons. Sequenced input: PBMCs. These receptors were taken from a woman aged 40-49 years in good health and CMV-seronegative.

This chain connects TRBV29-1 to TRBJ1-2; D is possibly TRBD1 (6 bases). Deletions cut 8 bases from V and 3 bases from J, with 16 bases between. The CDR3 is 13 amino acids. Germline V gene sequence: CDR1 SQVTM, CDR2 ANQGSEA. CDR3 loop: CSIRIRGDYGYTF. In DNA form, the CDR3 reads TGCAGCATTAGGATCAGGGGCGACTATGGCTACACCTTC.

This chain links TRBV5-1 with TRBJ2-1; possibly TRBD1 for D (5 bases). The CDR3 is made up of 16 amino acids. Germline V CDR1 and CDR2: SGHRS, YFSETQ. Deletions cut 0 bases from V and 4 bases from J, with 14 bases between. CDR3 nucleotides: TGCGCCAGCAGCTTGGGGGGCAGTGGGTGGTACAATGAGCAGTTCTTC. This codes for CASSLGGSGWYNEQFF.

This clone was observed a few times. The gene calls are TRBV27 and TRBJ1-4; 8 bases match TRBD1. Germline loops: CDR1 MNHEY, CDR2 SMNVEV (reference sequence). Trimming removed 5 bases from V and 10 bases from J; junction bases left unmatched: 12. There are 15 residues in the CDR3. The CDR3 sequence: CASSTMTGDLGKLFF. The CDR3 region has the DNA TGTGCCAGCAGTACCATGACAGGGGATTTGGGAAAACTGTTTTTT.

The chain employs TRBV5-1 and TRBJ2-5; possibly TRBD1 for D (5 bases). V was pared by 4 bases and J by 3 bases, with 13 bases between. In germline, CDR1 is SGHRS, CDR2 YFSETQ. This CDR3 region has 14 residues. The CDR3 spells CASSPGGREETQYF. The CDR3 coding sequence is TGCGCCAGCAGCCCGGGCGGCAGGGAAGAGACCCAGTACTTC.

The chain links TRBV5-4 to TRBJ2-2; D remains unclear. The V end lost 2 bases, the J end lost 6 bases, and 8 bases lay between the germline ends. Germline V gene lookup returns CDR1 SGHNT and CDR2 YYREEE (reference sequence). The CDR3 is 13 residues long. The CDR3: CASSFPGSGELFF. The CDR3 coding sequence is TGTGCCAGCAGCTTTCCCGGTTCCGGGGAGCTGTTTTTT.

The rearrangement joins TRBV7-9 to TRBJ1-3; D call uncertain. The length of the CDR3 is 15 residues. Germline V gene lookup returns CDR1 SEHNR and CDR2 FQNEAQ (reference sequence). Trimming removed 0 bases at V and 0 bases at J, with 6 bases between. The CDR3 DNA is TGTGCCAGCAGCTTAGCGGGCAGCTCTGGAAACACCATATATTTT. Translation gives CASSLAGSSGNTIYF.

The chain has TRBV29-1 and TRBJ1-5, with D possibly matching TRBD1 (6 bases). The CDR3 covers 14 residues. V was cut by 7 bases and J by 2 bases, with 15 bases left in between. Germline values: CDR1 SQVTM, CDR2 ANQGSEA. CDR3 amino acids: CSATTGNGNQPQHF. CDR3 bases: TGCAGCGCTACAACAGGGAATGGCAATCAGCCCCAGCATTTT. The whole variable domain, remainder taken from reference TRBV29-1 and TRBJ1-5, is SAVISQKPSRDICQRGTSLTIQCQVDSQVTMMFWYRQQPGQSLTLIATANQGSEATYESGFVIDKFPISRPNLTFSTLTVSNMSPEDSSIYLCSATTGNGNQPQHFGDGTRLSIL.

The chain has TRBV6-5 and TRBJ1-5; the match to TRBD1 covers 9 bases. Losses at the gene ends were 8 bases for V and 6 bases for J; bases not matched to a gene: 5. Germline loops: CDR1 MNHEY, CDR2 SVGAGI. The CDR3 has 13 residues. The CDR3 loop is CASGTGHFQPQHF. The CDR3 DNA reads as TGTGCCAGCGGGACAGGGCACTTTCAGCCCCAGCATTTT.

The V gene is TRBV14, the J gene TRBJ1-1; D might be TRBD1 (5 bases). There are 14 residues in the CDR3. Germline CDR1 SGHDN, CDR2 FVKESK. The ends were cut back, 4 bases at V and 3 bases at J, with 12 bases in the middle. The CDR3 DNA follows: TGTGCCAGCAGCCCACCGGGGGTCGACACTGAAGCTTTCTTT. Amino acid sequence: CASSPPGVDTEAFF.

This clone was counted a single time. The chain carries TRBV11-2 and TRBJ1-5, with 9 bases matching TRBD1. Germline-derived CDR1 and CDR2 are SGHAT and FQNNGV. This CDR3 contains 18 residues. Trimming removed 3 bases from V and 3 bases from J; junction bases left unmatched: 12. The CDR3, as DNA: TGTGCCAGCAGCTTCTTCACCCTGGGACAGGGAGTCAATCAGCCCCAGCATTTT. It specifies CASSFFTLGQGVNQPQHF. Supplemented by reference TRBV11-2 and TRBJ1-5, the full variable domain reads EAGVAQSPRYKIIEKRQSVAFWCNPISGHATLYWYQQILGQGPKLLIQFQNNGVVDDSQLPKDRFSAERLKGVDSTLKIQPAKLEDSAVYLCASSFFTLGQGVNQPQHFGDGTRLSIL.

The V call is TRBV10-3, the J call TRBJ2-4; possibly TRBD2 for D (5 bases). V was clipped by 4 bases and J by 0 bases, with 16 bases between them. Germline V CDR1 and CDR2: ENHRY, SYGVKD. The CDR3 totals 17 residues. The CDR3 DNA reads TGTGCCATCAGTGCCACCGGGGAGAGCTCAGCCAAAAACATTCAGTACTTC. Translated: CAISATGESSAKNIQYF.

The rearrangement joins TRBV6-5 to TRBJ2-2; perhaps TRBD2 as D (5 bases). CDR1 and CDR2 (germline): MNHEY, SVGAGI. CDR3 length: 14 amino acids. V was cut by 6 bases and J by 4 bases, with 12 bases left in between. In DNA form, the CDR3 reads TGTGCCAGCAGGAGGGCACGAAGCACCGGGGAGCTGTTTTTT. This gives the protein CASRRARSTGELFF.

CDR3 sequence (DNA): TGTGCCATCGGCGGGGACAGGGAAAGCACTGAAGCTTTCTTT. It translates to CAIGGDRESTEAFF. The chain uses TRBV10-3 and TRBJ1-1, with 9 bases that match TRBD1. Germline V gene data show CDR1 as ENHRY and CDR2 as SYGVKD. The CDR3 spans 14 residues. The junction had 8 bases not matched to a gene; V was cut back by 8 bases and J by 4 bases.

J is TRBJ1-4 and V is TRBV4-3; maybe TRBD1 (5 bases). Germline assignment: CDR1 LGHNA and CDR2 YSLEER. There are 15 residues in the CDR3. V gave up 1 base and J gave up 6 bases, with 12 bases separating them. CDR3 loop: CASSQAQGGYEKLFF. For the CDR3, the DNA is TGCGCCAGCAGCCAAGCGCAGGGAGGGTATGAAAAACTGTTTTTT.

The chain links TRBV2 to TRBJ2-1; D is possibly TRBD2 (6 bases). Germline CDR1 SNHLY, CDR2 FYNNEI. The CDR3 consists of 15 residues. Between the trimmed V and J ends, which lost 4 bases and 14 bases, there was a span of 24 bases. The CDR3, as DNA: TGTGCCAGCAGTGTACCGGGACTTCCAGTCCCCTCAGAGTTCTTC. Translating gives CASSVPGLPVPSEFF.

The chain uses TRBV7-9 and TRBJ1-2; possible D gene TRBD1, 5 bases. The CDR3 sequence is 12 residues long. CDR1 is SEHNR, CDR2 FQNEAQ, per germline (reference sequence). The V end was cut by 5 bases, the J end by 9 bases, with 13 bases between. CDR3: CASSESGPSYTF. CDR3 bases: TGTGCCAGCAGCGAGTCAGGGCCCAGCTACACCTTC.

The V gene is TRBV28, the J gene TRBJ1-4; no reliable D call. V was pared by 2 bases and J by 5 bases, with 15 bases between. In germline, CDR1 is MDHEN, CDR2 SYDVKM. The CDR3 is 16 residues long. The CDR3 nucleotides read TGTGCCAGCAGTTTAGAATTCACTCGAGGAAATGAAAAACTGTTTTTT. Protein product: CASSLEFTRGNEKLFF.

The chain carries TRBV13 and TRBJ1-1, with 7 bases that match TRBD1. CDR3 length: 14 residues. V shed 3 bases and J 5 bases; nucleotides not matched to a gene: 6. Germline V CDR1 and CDR2: PRHDT, FYEKMQ (reference sequence). The CDR3 reads CASSFRDRQTEAFF. DNA for the CDR3: TGTGCCAGCAGCTTCCGGGACAGACAGACTGAAGCTTTCTTT.

The V and J genes are TRBV7-8 and TRBJ2-1, with D perhaps matching TRBD1 (6 bases). The V gene lost 3 bases and the J gene lost 0 bases, with 12 bases spanning the gap. This CDR3 is built from 16 residues. Germline CDR1 is SGHVS and CDR2 is FQNEAQ. The CDR3 sequence: CASSFPGDSSYNEQFF. In nucleotides, the CDR3 is TGTGCCAGCAGCTTTCCAGGGGATAGCTCCTACAATGAGCAGTTCTTC.

The chain joins TRBV2 to TRBJ1-5, with TRBD1 as a possible D gene (6 bases). The CDR3 extends over 15 amino acids. The germline V gene encodes CDR1 SNHLY and CDR2 FYNNEI. V gave up 4 bases and J gave up 6 bases, with 16 bases separating them. CDR3 sequence reads: CASSVHTGTTQPQHF. The CDR3 DNA reads as TGTGCCAGCAGTGTCCATACAGGGACCACTCAGCCCCAGCATTTT.

This clone occurred a few times. The chain joins TRBV7-9 to TRBJ2-3; D uncertain. This CDR3 contains 16 residues. Per the germline V gene, CDR1 is SEHNR and CDR2 is FQNEAQ (reference sequence). Between the trimmed V and J ends, which lost 5 bases and 0 bases, there was a span of 15 bases. The CDR3 sequence: CASSPARHGSTDTQYF. The CDR3 nucleotides are TGTGCCAGCAGCCCCGCCCGGCACGGGAGCACAGATACGCAGTATTTT. The entire variable domain, with the rest obtained from reference TRBV7-9 and TRBJ2-3, is as follows: DTGVSQNPRHKITKRGQNVTFRCDPISEHNRLYWYRQTLGQGPEFLTYFQNEAQLEKSRLLSDRFSAERPKGSFSTLEIQRTEQGDSAMYLCASSPARHGSTDTQYFGPGTRLTVL.

The chain uses TRBV28 and TRBJ2-6, with D hard to call. The CDR3 has 15 amino acids. Germline lookup yields CDR1 MDHEN and CDR2 SYDVKM. Trimming took 2 bases from V and 0 from J, leaving 5 bases between them. The CDR3 DNA reads TGTGCCAGCAGTTTACCGGGCTCTGGGGCCAACGTCCTGACTTTC. Protein: CASSLPGSGANVLTF.

In its sample, this clone was seen a few times. This chain connects TRBV18 to TRBJ1-1; possibly TRBD1 for D (6 bases). The CDR3 has 15 residues. Trimming shortened V by 4 bases and J by 1 base, and 13 bases separated the two germline ends. Germline V gives CDR1 KGHSH, CDR2 LQKENI. The CDR3 reads CASSQKQGRNTEAFF. The CDR3 nucleotides are TGTGCCAGCTCACAGAAACAGGGACGGAACACTGAAGCTTTCTTT.

CDR3 region: CASSATGQNTGELFF. The CDR3, as DNA: TGTGCCAGCAGTGCCACCGGACAGAACACCGGGGAGCTGTTTTTT. The gene calls are TRBV6-1 and TRBJ2-2; TRBD1 might be the D (5 bases). Germline CDR1 and CDR2: MNHNS and SASEGT. The CDR3 sequence is 15 residues long. Trimming took 4 bases from V and 1 from J, leaving 10 bases between them.

The genes are TRBV9 and TRBJ1-4; weak D call: TRBD1 (6 bases). The CDR3 totals 15 residues. The germline V gene encodes CDR1 SGDLS and CDR2 YYNGEE. V dropped 1 base and J dropped 5 bases, with 12 bases sitting between them. For the CDR3, the DNA is TGTGCCAGCAGCGTACATGCAGGGGAAAATGAAAAACTGTTTTTT. Translated: CASSVHAGENEKLFF.

The genes are TRBV18 and TRBJ2-5; D is unclear. The V end lost 0 bases, the J end lost 5 bases, and 16 bases lay between the germline ends. CDR3 length: 16 residues. CDR1 and CDR2 (germline): KGHSH, LQKENI. In nucleotides, the CDR3 is TGTGCCAGCTCACCACCGAACGCCAAGAGTGTGGAGACCCAGTACTTC. This encodes CASSPPNAKSVETQYF.

The gene calls are TRBV4-1 and TRBJ1-4; a weak D match, TRBD1 (5 bases). The CDR3 covers 16 residues. V gave up 1 base and J gave up 0 bases, with 9 bases separating them. Germline CDR1 MGHRA, CDR2 YSYEKL. CDR3 DNA sequence: TGCGCCAGCAGCCAAGCTGTACAGGCAACTAATGAAAAACTGTTTTTT. Its protein product is CASSQAVQATNEKLFF.

The gene calls are TRBV7-2 and TRBJ2-7; TRBD2 matches at 12 bases. Germline V gene sequence: CDR1 SGHTA, CDR2 FQGNSA. The CDR3 consists of 15 residues. J gave up 4 bases and V 7 bases, and 8 bases lay outside the gene matches. CDR3 DNA sequence: TGTGCCAGCAAGTCTAGCGGGGGGGCGCTTTACGAGCAGTACGTC. Amino acid sequence: CASKSSGGALYEQYV.

The chain employs TRBV5-1 and TRBJ2-7; tentatively, D is TRBD2 (6 bases). Trimming left V 4 bases short and J 0 bases short, with 14 bases between. The CDR3 contains 15 residues. Germline V gene sequence: CDR1 SGHRS, CDR2 YFSETQ. The CDR3 DNA is TGCGCCAGCAGCCGGAGCGCGGGGAGCTCCTACGAGCAGTACTTC. Encoded protein: CASSRSAGSSYEQYF. The whole variable domain, remainder taken from reference TRBV5-1 and TRBJ2-7, is KAGVTQTPRYLIKTRGQQVTLSCSPISGHRSVSWYQQTPGQGLQFLFEYFSETQRNKGNFPGRFSGRQFSNSRSEMNVSTLELGDSALYLCASSRSAGSSYEQYFGPGTRLTVT.

This chain connects TRBV6-5 to TRBJ1-1; D remains unclear. The CDR3 spans 13 residues. V gave up 2 bases and J gave up 5 bases, with 9 bases separating them. Germline CDR1 is MNHEY and CDR2 is SVGAGI. The CDR3, as DNA: TGTGCCAGCAGTTACGAGAGTTATACTGAAGCTTTCTTT. Residues: CASSYESYTEAFF.

The V call is TRBV7-9, the J call TRBJ2-3; maybe TRBD2 (6 bases). With 3 bases removed from V and 8 bases from J, the gap between germline ends came to 18 bases. Per germline, CDR1 SEHNR and CDR2 FQNEAQ (reference sequence). The CDR3 sequence is 15 residues long. CDR3 nucleotide sequence: TGTGCCAGCAGCTTGGAGATTACCCGGGGAGGTACGCAGTATTTT. Amino acids: CASSLEITRGGTQYF.